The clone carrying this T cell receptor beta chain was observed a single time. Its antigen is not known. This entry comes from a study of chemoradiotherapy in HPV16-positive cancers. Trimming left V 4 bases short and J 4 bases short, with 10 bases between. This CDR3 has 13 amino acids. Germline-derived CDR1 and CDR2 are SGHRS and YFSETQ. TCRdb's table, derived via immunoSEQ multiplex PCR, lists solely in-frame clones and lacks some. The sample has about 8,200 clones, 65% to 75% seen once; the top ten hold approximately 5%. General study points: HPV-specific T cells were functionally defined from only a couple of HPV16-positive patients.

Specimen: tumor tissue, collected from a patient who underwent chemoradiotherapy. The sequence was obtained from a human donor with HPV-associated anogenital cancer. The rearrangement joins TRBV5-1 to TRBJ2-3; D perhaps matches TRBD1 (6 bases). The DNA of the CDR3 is TGCGCCAGCAGCGATCAGGGGTCAGATACGCAGTATTTT. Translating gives CASSDQGSDTQYF.